The 23 T cell receptor beta chains listed next were all sequenced from one sample in a study of T cell repertoires in cytomegalovirus infection. The antigens of these receptors remain unknown. TCRdb reprocessed the reads via MiXCR and lists one record per CDR3 protein. This table has some 220,000 distinct CDR3 sequences, 35% to 40% appearing once. The sequences come from CD8+ T cells from cultured PBMCs, collected from culture after CMV antigen stimulation. These receptors were taken from a human donor in good health (CMV status not recorded). Some clones in this sample may be carry-over from other donors' samples.

This chain uses TRBV4-3 with TRBJ1-2; a possible D gene is TRBD1 (6 bases). CDR3 length equals 15 residues. V shed 0 bases and J shed 2 bases, with 10 bases lying between them. Germline loops: CDR1 LGHNA, CDR2 YSLEER. The CDR3 DNA is TGCGCCAGCAGCCAAGATCTAGACAGGAACTATGGCTACACCTTC. It encodes CASSQDLDRNYGYTF.

The chain couples TRBV19 to TRBJ2-1; D gene unclear. Trimming pared 4 bases from V and 2 bases from J, leaving 15 bases between. The CDR3 totals 16 residues. From germline, CDR1 is LNHDA and CDR2 SQIVND (reference sequence). The DNA for the CDR3 is TGTGCCAGTAGTACCAGGCTACGCGGTCCCTACAATGAGCAGTTCTTC. Translation: CASSTRLRGPYNEQFF.

This clonotype was seen more than once but under ten times. J is TRBJ2-5 and V is TRBV7-4; D possibly matches TRBD1 or TRBD2 (5 bases each). The CDR3 runs to 13 residues. V lost 4 bases and J lost 5, with 11 bases in between. The germline CDR1 and CDR2 sequences are SGHVT and SQSDAQ. The CDR3 reads CASSSGQLETQYF. In DNA form, the CDR3 reads TGTGCCAGCAGCTCGGGGCAACTCGAGACCCAGTACTTC.

This clonotype turned up a few times. The chain couples TRBV27 to TRBJ2-3; perhaps TRBD1 as D (5 bases). Trimming shortened V by 4 bases and J by 5 bases, and 16 bases separated the two germline ends. This CDR3 is built from 15 residues. CDR1 is MNHEY and CDR2 is SMNVEV in the germline V gene (reference sequence). CDR3 in amino acids: CASSSLQGFGDTQYF. The CDR3, as DNA: TGTGCCAGCAGTTCGTTGCAGGGATTTGGAGATACGCAGTATTTT.

Turning to this clonotype: Likely a read error: the CDR3 ends without its conserved phenylalanine or tryptophan. This chain connects TRBV7-9 to TRBJ2-5; the D gene is possibly TRBD2 (7 bases). The CDR3 loop spans 14 amino acids. V lost 3 bases and J 5 bases, leaving 13 bases between the germline ends. Germline V gives CDR1 SEHNR, CDR2 FQNEAQ (reference sequence). The CDR3, as DNA: TGTGCCAGCAGCTTTGGGGGGGCCCGGGAGACCCAGTACTCC. It specifies CASSFGGARETQYS.

This clonotype was found a few times. The chain employs TRBV7-9 and TRBJ2-1, with 8 bases fitting TRBD2. The CDR3 length is 20 residues. The junction had 19 bases not matched to a gene; V was cut back by 6 bases and J by 0 bases. CDR1 and CDR2 from the germline V gene are SEHNR and FQNEAQ (reference sequence). The CDR3 loop is CASSHTPGLGAPGSYNEQFF. CDR3 coding DNA: TGTGCCAGCAGTCATACTCCGGGACTAGGTGCCCCTGGCTCCTACAATGAGCAGTTCTTC.

The chain is built from TRBV4-1 and TRBJ2-1, with TRBD2 matching 12 bases. V was pared by 0 bases and J by 0 bases, with 3 bases of the junction left unmatched. CDR3 length: 18 amino acids. Germline V gives CDR1 MGHRA, CDR2 YSYEKL. As DNA, the CDR3 is TGCGCCAGCAGCCAAGAGGTACTAGCGGGGGGCTCCTACAATGAGCAGTTCTTC. It encodes CASSQEVLAGGSYNEQFF.

DNA of the CDR3: TGCAGTGCCGTTAGCGGGAGGGCCCTCGGTGAGCAGTTCTTC. This encodes CSAVSGRALGEQFF. The gene calls are TRBV20-1 and TRBJ2-1; TRBD2 matches 11 bases. With 6 bases clipped from V and 9 bases from J, the junction kept 10 bases outside the gene matches. Germline V gene sequence: CDR1 DFQATT, CDR2 SNEGSKA (reference sequence). The CDR3 is 14 amino acids.

The chain combines TRBV6-8 with TRBJ1-6, with D uncertain. V dropped 7 bases and J dropped 7 bases, with 8 bases sitting between them. CDR1 is MNHGY, CDR2 SAAAGT, per germline. This CDR3 spans 12 amino acids. The CDR3 region is CASKEGNSPLHF. In DNA, the CDR3 is TGTGCCAGCAAAGAAGGGAATTCACCCCTCCACTTT.

This clonotype appeared a few times. The CDR3 DNA is TGTGCCAGCTCACTTGGGGGATATTCACCCCTCCACTTT. Protein product: CASSLGGYSPLHF. The chain links TRBV18 to TRBJ1-6; possibly TRBD1 for D (5 bases). The CDR3 spans 13 residues. The V end was cut by 4 bases, the J end by 8 bases, with 9 bases between. Germline V CDR1 and CDR2: KGHSH, LQKENI.

This clonotype has only a few counts. J is TRBJ1-5 and V is TRBV27; D is possibly TRBD1 (5 bases). The V end lost 3 bases, the J end lost 7 bases, and 10 bases lay between the germline ends. The CDR3 length is 13 residues. The germline V gene encodes CDR1 MNHEY and CDR2 SMNVEV (reference sequence). This CDR3 reads CASSFRGDQPQHF. For the CDR3, the DNA is TGTGCCAGCAGTTTCCGCGGGGACCAGCCCCAGCATTTT.

The V call is TRBV20-1, the J call TRBJ1-5; D is uncertain. The CDR3 has 17 residues. Germline-derived CDR1 and CDR2 are DFQATT and SNEGSKA (reference sequence). V shed 0 bases and J shed 0 bases, with 15 bases lying between them. The CDR3 loop is CSARDKSGLYSNQPQHF. The CDR3 bases are TGCAGTGCTAGAGATAAATCCGGGCTTTATAGCAATCAGCCCCAGCATTTT.

The chain couples TRBV4-2 to TRBJ2-7; D ambiguous. The CDR3 length is 15 residues. The V and J ends lost 1 base and 2 bases respectively, with 12 bases between them. Germline-derived CDR1 and CDR2 are LGHNA and YNFKEQ. The CDR3 loop is CASSQVIGSAYEQYF. As DNA, the CDR3 is TGTGCCAGCAGCCAAGTTATCGGATCCGCCTACGAGCAGTACTTC.

The chain links TRBV7-6 to TRBJ2-3; D gene unclear. The germline CDR1 and CDR2 sequences are SGHVS and FNYEAQ. The V and J ends lost 8 bases and 4 bases respectively, with 16 bases between them. The CDR3 is 14 amino acids. The CDR3 reads CASLAGSPADTQYF. CDR3 DNA sequence: TGTGCCAGCTTAGCTGGAAGTCCCGCAGATACGCAGTATTTT.

The chain carries TRBV27 and TRBJ2-1, with D possibly being TRBD2 (5 bases). Germline CDR1 reads MNHEY; CDR2 reads SMNVEV (reference sequence). This CDR3 spans 11 amino acids. The V end lost 8 bases, the J end lost 8 bases, and 10 bases lay between the germline ends. The CDR3 reads CASRWRDEQFF. As DNA, the CDR3 is TGTGCCAGCCGATGGCGGGATGAGCAGTTCTTC.

V is TRBV4-2 and J is TRBJ2-3; D is perhaps TRBD2 (6 bases). The CDR3 contains 16 residues. The V and J ends lost 3 bases and 4 bases respectively, with 17 bases between them. Germline V gene data show CDR1 as LGHNA and CDR2 as YNFKEQ. In DNA form, the CDR3 reads TGTGCCAGCAGCCAGTCACAGACTAGTGAGGCAGATACGCAGTATTTT. Protein: CASSQSQTSEADTQYF.

The J gene is TRBJ2-1, the V gene TRBV7-6; D remains ambiguous. V was clipped by 3 bases and J by 6 bases, with 9 bases between them. Germline-derived CDR1 and CDR2 are SGHVS and FNYEAQ. CDR3 size: 13 residues. CDR3 coding DNA: TGTGCCAGCAGCTTGGTAGAATCCAATGAGCAGTTCTTC. Translated: CASSLVESNEQFF.

The rearrangement joins TRBV7-7 to TRBJ2-5; 7 positions agree with TRBD2. Germline V gene sequence: CDR1 SSHAT, CDR2 FNYEAQ (reference sequence). V trimming: 2 bases; J trimming: 7 bases; junction bases outside the gene matches: 10. The CDR3 is 15 residues long. The DNA for the CDR3 is TGTGCCAGCAGCTTAAACTGGGATTCGGGGGGGACCCAGTACTTC. Its protein product is CASSLNWDSGGTQYF.

This clonotype was found once. The CDR3 protein is CASSDSQGLARYNEQFF. The CDR3 region has the DNA TGTGCCAGCAGCGACTCTCAGGGACTAGCCCGATACAATGAGCAGTTCTTC. V usage is TRBV7-9 and J usage is TRBJ2-1; 9 bases line up with TRBD2. The ends lost 5 bases at V and 4 bases at J; junction bases unmatched: 12. The CDR3 covers 17 residues. Germline loops: CDR1 SEHNR, CDR2 FQNEAQ (reference sequence).

The chain has TRBV24-1 and TRBJ2-1; 11 nucleotides match TRBD2. The CDR3 extends over 15 amino acids. CDR1 and CDR2 (germline): KGHDR, SFDVKD. With V trimmed by 6 bases and J by 4 bases, 4 bases remained unmatched. CDR3 nucleotides: TGTGCCACCAGTCTTAGCGGGAGGGCTTACAATGAGCAGTTCTTC. The encoded protein is CATSLSGRAYNEQFF.

This clonotype was seen only once. This chain links TRBV20-1 with TRBJ2-3; possibly TRBD2 for D (6 bases). Deletions cut 4 bases from V and 5 bases from J, with 13 bases between. This CDR3 is 13 amino acids long. CDR1 is DFQATT and CDR2 is SNEGSKA in the germline V gene (reference sequence). Here the CDR3 reads CSATGLGIDTQYF. CDR3 in DNA: TGCAGTGCTACGGGACTGGGGATAGATACGCAGTATTTT.

This clonotype was found a few times. The rearrangement links TRBV12-3 or TRBV12-4 to TRBJ2-5, with 9 bases that match TRBD1. Trimming cost V 6 bases and J 3 bases; bases outside gene matches: 5. The CDR3 spans 14 residues. The CDR3 DNA reads TGTGCCAGCAGGGTGGACAGGGGAGAAGAGACCCAGTACTTC. Translating gives CASRVDRGEETQYF.

The chain employs TRBV19 and TRBJ2-3; D uncertain. Germline CDR1 LNHDA, CDR2 SQIVND (reference sequence). This CDR3 contains 14 residues. The V gene lost 3 bases and the J gene lost 2 bases, with 9 bases spanning the gap. DNA for the CDR3: TGTGCCAGTAGTATCGGTGGATCCACAGATACGCAGTATTTT. Translating gives CASSIGGSTDTQYF.